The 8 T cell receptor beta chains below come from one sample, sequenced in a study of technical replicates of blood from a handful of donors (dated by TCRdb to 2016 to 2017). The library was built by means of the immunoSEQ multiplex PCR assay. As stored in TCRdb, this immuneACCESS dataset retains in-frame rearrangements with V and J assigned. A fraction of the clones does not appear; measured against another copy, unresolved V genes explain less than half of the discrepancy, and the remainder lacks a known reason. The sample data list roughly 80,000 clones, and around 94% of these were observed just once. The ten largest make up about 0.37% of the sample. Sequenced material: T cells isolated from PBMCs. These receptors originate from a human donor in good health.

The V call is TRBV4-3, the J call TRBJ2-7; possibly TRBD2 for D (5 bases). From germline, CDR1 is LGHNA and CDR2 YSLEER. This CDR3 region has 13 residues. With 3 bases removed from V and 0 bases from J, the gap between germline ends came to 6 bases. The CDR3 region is CASSQRVSYEQYF. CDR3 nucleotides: TGCGCCAGCAGCCAGAGGGTCTCCTACGAGCAGTACTTC.

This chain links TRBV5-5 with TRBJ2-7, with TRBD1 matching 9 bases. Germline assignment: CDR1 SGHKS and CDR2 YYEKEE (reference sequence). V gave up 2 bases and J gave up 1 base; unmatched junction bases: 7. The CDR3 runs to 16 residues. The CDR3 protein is CASSLRPGQGSYEQYF. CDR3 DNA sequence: TGTGCCAGCAGCTTACGACCGGGACAGGGTTCCTACGAGCAGTACTTC.

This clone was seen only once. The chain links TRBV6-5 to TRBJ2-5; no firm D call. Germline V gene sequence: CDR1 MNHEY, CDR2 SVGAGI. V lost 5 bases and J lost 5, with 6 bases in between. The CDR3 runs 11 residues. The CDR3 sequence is CASSRRETQYF. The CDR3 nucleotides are TGTGCCAGCAGTAGGCGGGAGACCCAGTACTTC.

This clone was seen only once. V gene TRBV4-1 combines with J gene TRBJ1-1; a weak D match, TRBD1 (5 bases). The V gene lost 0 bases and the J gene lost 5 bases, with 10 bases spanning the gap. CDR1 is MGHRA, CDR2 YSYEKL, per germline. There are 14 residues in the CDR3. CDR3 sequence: CASSQDMGGTEAFF. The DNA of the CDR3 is TGCGCCAGCAGCCAAGATATGGGGGGTACTGAAGCTTTCTTT.

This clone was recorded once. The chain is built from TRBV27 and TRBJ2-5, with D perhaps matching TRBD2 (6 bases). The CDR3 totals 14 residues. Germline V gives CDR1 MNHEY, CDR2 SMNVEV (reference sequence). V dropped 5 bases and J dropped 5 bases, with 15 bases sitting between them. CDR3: CASSRDSLGETQYF. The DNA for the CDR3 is TGTGCCAGCAGTCGGGACTCCTTAGGGGAGACCCAGTACTTC.

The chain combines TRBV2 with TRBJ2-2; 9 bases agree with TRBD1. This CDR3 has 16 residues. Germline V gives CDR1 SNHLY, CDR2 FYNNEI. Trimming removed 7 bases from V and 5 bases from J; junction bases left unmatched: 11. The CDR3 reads CASIGYRGRGTGELFF. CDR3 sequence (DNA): TGTGCCAGCATCGGATACAGGGGGCGCGGAACCGGGGAGCTGTTTTTT.

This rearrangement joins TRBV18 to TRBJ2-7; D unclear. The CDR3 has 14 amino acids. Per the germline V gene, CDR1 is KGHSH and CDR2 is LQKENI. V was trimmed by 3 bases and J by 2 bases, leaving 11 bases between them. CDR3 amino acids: CASSPAALTYEQYF. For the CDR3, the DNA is TGTGCCAGCTCACCCGCAGCGCTTACCTACGAGCAGTACTTC.

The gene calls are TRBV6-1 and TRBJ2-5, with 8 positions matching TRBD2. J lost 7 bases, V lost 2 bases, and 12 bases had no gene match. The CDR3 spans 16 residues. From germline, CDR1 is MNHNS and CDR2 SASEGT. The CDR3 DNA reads TGTGCCAGCAGTGAACGGGAGGGCTCATCCCTGGGGACCCAGTACTTC. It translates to CASSEREGSSLGTQYF.